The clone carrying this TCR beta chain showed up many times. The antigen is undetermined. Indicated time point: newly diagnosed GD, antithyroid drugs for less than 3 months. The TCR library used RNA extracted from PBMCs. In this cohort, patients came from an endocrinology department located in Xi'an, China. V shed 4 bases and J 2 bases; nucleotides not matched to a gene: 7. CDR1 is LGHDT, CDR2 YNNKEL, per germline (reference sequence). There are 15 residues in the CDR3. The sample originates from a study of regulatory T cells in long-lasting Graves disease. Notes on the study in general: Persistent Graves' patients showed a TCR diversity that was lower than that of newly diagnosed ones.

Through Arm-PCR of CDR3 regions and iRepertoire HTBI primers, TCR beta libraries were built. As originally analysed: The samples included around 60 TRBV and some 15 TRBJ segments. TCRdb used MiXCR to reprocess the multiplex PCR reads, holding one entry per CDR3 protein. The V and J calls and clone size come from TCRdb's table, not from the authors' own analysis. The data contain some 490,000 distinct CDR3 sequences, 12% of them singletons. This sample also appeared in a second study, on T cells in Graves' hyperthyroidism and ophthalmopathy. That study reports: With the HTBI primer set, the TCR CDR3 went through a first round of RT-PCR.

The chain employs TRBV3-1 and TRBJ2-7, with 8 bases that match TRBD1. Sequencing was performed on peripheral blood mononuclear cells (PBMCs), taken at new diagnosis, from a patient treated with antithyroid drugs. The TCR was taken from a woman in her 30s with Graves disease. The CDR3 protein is CASSPGGSGTYEQYF. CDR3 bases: TGTGCCAGCAGCCCAGGGGGCAGCGGTACCTACGAGCAGTACTTC.